This is a list of T cell receptor beta chains from one sample in a study of cytomegalovirus exposure and HLA in healthy donors. Libraries were prepared by immunoSEQ multiplex PCR; TCRdb keeps only in-frame clonotypes and omits some of them. The sample has more than 95,000 clones; approximately 81% are singletons. The sample taken for sequencing was PBMCs. These receptors came from a man aged 25 to 40 in good health and CMV-seropositive. Both conserved end residues are part of each CDR3. D genes are given only for firm matches. A clone size is listed for some rows: how often the clone was seen (once, few, many), or a class if it is expanded.

clone_size,j_call,d_call,cdr3_length,v_call,cdr3_nt,cdr3_aa
.,TRBJ1-4,.,15,TRBV27,TGTGCCAGCAGTTCATCCCGTTCAACTAATGAAAAACTGTTTTTT,CASSSSRSTNEKLFF
.,TRBJ2-7,TRBD2,14,TRBV2,TGTGCCAGCACCTCTAGCGGAGGCCCCGACGAGCAGTACTTC,CASTSSGGPDEQYF
.,TRBJ2-7,.,12,TRBV28,TGTGCCAGCAGTTTATCAGGGTGGGAGCAGTACTTC,CASSLSGWEQYF
.,TRBJ2-7,TRBD2,15,TRBV7-9,TGTGCCAGCAGCTTAGAGGGAGGGGCCTCCTACGAGCAGTACTTC,CASSLEGGASYEQYF
few,TRBJ2-1,TRBD2,17,TRBV7-2,TGTGCCAGCAGCCCGCGCGTGGTTAGCGGGAGGCTCAATGAGCAGTTCTTC,CASSPRVVSGRLNEQFF
.,TRBJ2-1,TRBD2,16,TRBV4-3,TGCGCCAGCAGCCAAGATACTCCGACTAGCGGGGGTGAGCAGTTCTTC,CASSQDTPTSGGEQFF
few,TRBJ1-2,.,14,TRBV30,TGTGCCTGGAGTGTCCCCAGGTTTAACTATGGCTACACCTTC,CAWSVPRFNYGYTF
.,TRBJ2-1,TRBD1,13,TRBV25-1,TGTGCCAGCACGGGACAGTTACACAATGAGCAGTTCTTC,CASTGQLHNEQFF
.,TRBJ2-5,TRBD2,16,TRBV9,TGTGCCAGCAGCGTATCGCAGCGGGGGGGCCAAGAGACCCAGTACTTC,CASSVSQRGGQETQYF
.,TRBJ2-3,.,15,TRBV15,TGTGCCACCAGCAGAGCGAGCGGGTTCACAGATACGCAGTATTTT,CATSRASGFTDTQYF
.,TRBJ1-3,.,12,TRBV7-6,TGTGCCAGCAGCTCGCAGGGAAACACCATATATTTT,CASSSQGNTIYF
few,TRBJ2-5,.,15,TRBV9,TGTGCCAGCAGCGTGAGGGGGAATTTAAGGGAGACCCAGTACTTC,CASSVRGNLRETQYF
once,TRBJ1-4,.,14,TRBV6-1,TGTGCCAGCAGTGAAATTACGGCTGCAGGTAATCACGTTTTT,CASSEITAAGNHVF
.,TRBJ2-7,TRBD2,14,TRBV6-5,TGTGCCAGCAGTTACGGGACTAGCTCCTACGAGCAGTACTTC,CASSYGTSSYEQYF
.,TRBJ2-5,.,12,TRBV5-1,TGCGCCAGCAGCTTGACTAAAGAGACCCAGTACTTC,CASSLTKETQYF
.,TRBJ2-3,TRBD2,16,TRBV5-1,TGCGCCAGCAGCTACTCTCTAGCGGGAGGAGGGGATACGCAGTATTTT,CASSYSLAGGGDTQYF
few,TRBJ1-4,.,16,TRBV6-5,TGTGCCAGCAGTTACTCCCCAATGAGTACTAATGAAAAACTGTTTTTT,CASSYSPMSTNEKLFF
.,TRBJ2-2,.,12,TRBV6-5,TGTGCCAGCAGACCCCTACAGGGCGAGCTGTTTTTT,CASRPLQGELFF
.,TRBJ1-2,.,15,TRBV4-3,TGCGCCAGCAGCCCCGGACAGCGGACGCTTTATGGCTACACCTTC,CASSPGQRTLYGYTF
.,TRBJ1-1,.,14,TRBV19,TGTGCCAGTAGTATCCGGCCGGGATGGACTGAAGCTTTCTTT,CASSIRPGWTEAFF
.,TRBJ2-7,TRBD2,13,TRBV7-8,TGTGCCAGCAGCGGGCTAGCGGCCTACGAGCAGTACTTC,CASSGLAAYEQYF
.,TRBJ2-1,TRBD1,15,TRBV7-9,TGTTCCAGCAGCTTCACAGGGGGCTCCTACAATGAGCAGTTCTTC,CSSSFTGGSYNEQFF
.,TRBJ2-2,TRBD2,16,TRBV6-4,TGTGCCAGCAGTGACTCTGGCGGGAGCGGCGCCGGGGAGCTGTTTTTT,CASSDSGGSGAGELFF
.,TRBJ1-5,.,13,TRBV30,TGTGCCTGGAGTTTTACAGGGCATCAGCCCCAGCATTTT,CAWSFTGHQPQHF
few,TRBJ2-1,.,11,TRBV2,TGTGCCAGCAGGGGAGAGGGCCCCAAGTTCTTC,CASRGEGPKFF
.,TRBJ2-1,TRBD1,15,TRBV7-9,TGTGCCAGCAGTTTACAGGGGGCAGTCTACAATGAGCAGTTCTTC,CASSLQGAVYNEQFF
.,TRBJ1-1,TRBD1,14,TRBV5-1,TGCGCCAGCAGCTTGGTACAGGGGGACACTGAAGCTTTCTTT,CASSLVQGDTEAFF
few,TRBJ2-2,.,13,TRBV7-9,TGTGCCAGCAGAACAGAAGGCACCGGGGAGCTGTTTTTT,CASRTEGTGELFF
.,TRBJ2-3,.,14,TRBV5-1,TGCGCCAGCAGCTTGGCGGGGGGCACAGATACGCAGTATTTT,CASSLAGGTDTQYF
.,TRBJ2-5,TRBD1,16,TRBV9,TGTGCCAGCAGCGTAGCCGCTACAGGGGTTCTGGAGACCCAGTACTTC,CASSVAATGVLETQYF
.,TRBJ1-2,TRBD1,14,TRBV28,TGTGCCAGCAGTTCGGGACAGGCCCTGGGTGGCTACACCTTC,CASSSGQALGGYTF
.,TRBJ2-7,TRBD2,15,TRBV5-4,TGTGCCAGCAGCCCTCGTAGCGGGAAATCCTACGAGCAGTACTTC,CASSPRSGKSYEQYF
.,TRBJ1-1,TRBD1,16,TRBV28,TGTGCCAGCAGTTCCCACCCGGGACAGGGTAAGACTGAAGCTTTCTTT,CASSSHPGQGKTEAFF
once,TRBJ2-1,.,14,TRBV15,TGTGCCACCAGCAGGGGGAGCTCCTACAATGAGCAGTTCTTC,CATSRGSSYNEQFF
once,TRBJ2-2,.,13,TRBV7-3,TGTGCCAGCAGGTTCGCGAACACCGGGGAGCTGTTTTTT,CASRFANTGELFF
.,TRBJ2-1,TRBD2,16,TRBV5-1,TGCGCCAGCAGCTCTAGGGGACTAGCGGGCTACAATGAGCAGTTCTTC,CASSSRGLAGYNEQFF
.,TRBJ1-2,TRBD1,13,TRBV6-5,TGTGCCAGCAGAAAGGGACAGGACTATGGCTACACCTTC,CASRKGQDYGYTF
.,TRBJ1-5,TRBD1,13,TRBV9,TGTGCCAGCAGCGGGGACAGCTTTCAGCCCCAGCATTTT,CASSGDSFQPQHF
.,TRBJ2-5,.,14,TRBV4-3,TGCGCCAGCAGCCAACAGACAGGGAGGGAGACCCAGTACTTC,CASSQQTGRETQYF
.,TRBJ2-7,TRBD1,15,TRBV19,TGTGCCAGTAGTACGGGCCCCGGGACAGCCTACGAGCAGTACTTC,CASSTGPGTAYEQYF
.,TRBJ2-1,.,13,TRBV6-4,TGTGCCAGCAGTGCCCAGGGGAGCAATGAGCAGTTCTTC,CASSAQGSNEQFF
few,TRBJ1-2,.,16,TRBV6-5,TGTGCCAGCAGTTACTCGGGGGCCAGTCCTAACTATGGCTACACCTTC,CASSYSGASPNYGYTF